This T cell receptor beta chain stems from a study of tumor-infiltrating lymphocytes in primary liver carcinoma. Findings and caveats of the study: When set against blood, tumors had a significantly higher top-250-clone fraction (p = 0.039).

Researchers generated TCR beta cDNA from about 450 ng of total RNA, relying on a constant-region primer. ARM-PCR, slightly modified, supplied the TCR beta libraries through three nested multiplex PCR rounds. The first two PCR rounds used TRBV1-TRBV30 forward primers with a C-beta reverse primer, 10 cycles each. TCRdb itself ran the multiplex PCR reads through MiXCR, one entry per CDR3 protein. The profile shows 50,000 to 60,000 distinct CDR3 sequences, over 75% of them singletons. It was from roughly 20-30 mg of unsorted bulk tissue that RNA and DNA were co-extracted. Regarding this clonotype: Its matching antigen is unknown. A junction boundary mismatches the germline segment, possibly from a read error.

The CDR3 is 15 residues long. Germline V lookup: CDR1 SQVTM, CDR2 ANQGSEA. The J gene is TRBJ2-7, the V gene TRBV29-1, with TRBD1 matching over 10 bases. Sequences were obtained from liver tumor tissue from sampling region 5. The subset is: tumor region T5, tumor centre. This sequence originates from a man between 35 and 55 years old with primary liver carcinoma and hepatitis B virus infection. The chain's CDR3 is CGVKEWDRGVDEQYF. DNA of the CDR3: TGCGGCGTTAAGGAATGGGACAGGGGAGTAGACGAGCAGTACTTC.